This TCR beta chain was identified in a study of shared clonotypes between healthy human individuals. Across the study: The study used three CD4 naive, three CD4 memory, two CD8 naive and one CD8 memory plate per donor. The study, taken as a whole, reports: Naive CD4 clonotypes were shared across a few donors at 5% to 6%. The four-donor shared clonotypes exceeded non-shared clonotypes in generation probability, with non-shared ones scoring lower. Naive subsets tended to show greater estimated richness than memory subsets.

The germline V gene encodes CDR1 SGHAT and CDR2 FQNNGV. The CDR3 has 14 amino acids. V lost 5 bases to trimming and J lost 3 bases; unmatched junction nucleotides: 5. As concerns this clone: The antigen is unknown.

The method was immunoSEQ multiplex PCR; TCRdb's version includes in-frame clones alone and lacks a portion of them. The sample consists of about 1.5 million clones, around 98% of them appearing once. This receptor was obtained from a young man in good health. Sequencing used naive CD4+ T cells sorted from blood. Subset in this sample: CD45RA+ positively selected. This chain links TRBV11-2 with TRBJ2-7; 9 nucleotides align to TRBD1. CDR3 loop: CASSQTGGYYEQYF. Here the CDR3 DNA reads TGTGCCAGCAGCCAGACAGGGGGTTACTACGAGCAGTACTTC. Complete variable domain (other parts from reference TRBV11-2 and TRBJ2-7): EAGVAQSPRYKIIEKRQSVAFWCNPISGHATLYWYQQILGQGPKLLIQFQNNGVVDDSQLPKDRFSAERLKGVDSTLKIQPAKLEDSAVYLCASSQTGGYYEQYFGPGTRLTVT.